This T cell receptor beta chain was documented in a study of CD8+ T cells in alopecia areata. Overall study: Treated patients received oral tofacitinib, 5 to 10 mg twice daily.

Extracted RNA was reverse transcribed, and the resulting cDNA served as sequencing template. Generated by immunoSEQ multiplex PCR, the TCRdb table keeps only in-frame clones and is missing some. The profile shows hundreds of thousands of clones, around three fifths of them singletons. This clone was detected only a few times. Its antigen is not identified. Study findings and constraints: Normal scalp showed lower clonality than lesional scalp, especially alopecia totalis/universalis.

The CDR3 has 13 amino acids. Deletions cut 0 bases from V and 8 bases from J, with 9 bases between. CDR1 is SGHDT and CDR2 is YYEEEE in the germline V gene. The sample in question was CD4+ T cells sorted from blood, obtained at week 0. The rearrangement links TRBV5-6 to TRBJ2-1; possible D gene TRBD1, 6 bases. The sequence was collected from a human donor with alopecia areata. In nucleotides, the CDR3 is TGTGCCAGCAGCTTGGGCAGGGGACATGAGCAGTTCTTC. Amino acid sequence: CASSLGRGHEQFF.